This T cell receptor (beta chain) was sequenced in a study of tumor-infiltrating lymphocytes in primary liver carcinoma. Both RNA and DNA were isolated together from 20-30 mg of bulk tissue that had not been sorted. Patients were treatment-naive with chronic HBV infection. The ends lost 6 bases at V and 4 bases at J; junction bases unmatched: 3. The CDR3 totals 13 residues. The germline V gene has CDR1 SNHLY and CDR2 FYNNEI. A constant-region primer served to make TCR beta cDNA from about 490 ng total RNA. Amplification in three nested multiplex PCR rounds with slightly modified ARM-PCR gave rise to TCR beta libraries. For around 9 cycles apiece, the opening two PCR rounds ran with TRBV1-TRBV30 forward primers and a C-beta reverse primer. MiXCR, applied by TCRdb to the multiplex PCR reads, yields one record per CDR3 protein. In the table there are about 120,000 distinct CDR3 sequences, less than 75% of which are singletons.

On this clonotype: Its specificity is unknown.

Overall study findings and caveats: Tumors significantly exceeded blood in top-250-clone fraction (p = 0.039).

The clonotype was recovered from a woman in her sixties with primary liver carcinoma and hepatitis B virus infection. The chain joins TRBV2 to TRBJ2-7; 10 bases align to TRBD2. The sample comprised tumor-adjacent normal liver tissue. This CDR3 is CASRPSGRYEQYF. DNA of the CDR3: TGTGCCAGCAGACCTAGCGGGAGATACGAGCAGTACTTC.